This T cell receptor beta chain was captured in a study of blood T cell repertoires in COVID-19. Study information: T cells, B-cell-depleted T cells, or PBMCs supplied cDNA or gDNA.

Enrolment of Seattle patients took place during active infection, and they were followed longitudinally. There are 14 residues in the CDR3. V was trimmed by 4 bases and J by 4 bases, leaving 16 bases between them. Germline-derived CDR1 and CDR2 are SQVTM and ANQGSEA. The table came from immunoSEQ multiplex PCR; TCRdb's copy has only in-frame clones and leaves some out. Of 330,000 or so clones detected, roughly 87% appear once; the ten largest clones hold roughly a tenth. This chain joins TRBV29-1 and TRBJ1-2; tentatively, D is TRBD1 (6 bases). This TCR was sampled from a man in his thirties or forties with COVID-19, enrolled during active disease. Specimen: peripheral blood. The CDR3 sequence: CSVVQGWAGYGYTF. CDR3 nucleotides: TGCAGCGTTGTACAGGGATGGGCTGGCTATGGCTACACCTTC.